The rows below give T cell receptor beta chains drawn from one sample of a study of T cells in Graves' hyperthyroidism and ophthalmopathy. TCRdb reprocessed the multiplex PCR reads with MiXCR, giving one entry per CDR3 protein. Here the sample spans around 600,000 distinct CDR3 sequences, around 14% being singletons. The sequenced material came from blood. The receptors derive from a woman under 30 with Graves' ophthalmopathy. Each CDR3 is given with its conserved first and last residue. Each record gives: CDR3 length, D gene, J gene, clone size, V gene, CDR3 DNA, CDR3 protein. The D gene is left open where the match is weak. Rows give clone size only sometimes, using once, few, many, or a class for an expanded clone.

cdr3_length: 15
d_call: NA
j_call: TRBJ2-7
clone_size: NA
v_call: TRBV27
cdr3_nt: TGTGCCAGCAGTCCGACTCCCCTGGGCTCCTACGAGCAGTACTTC
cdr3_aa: CASSPTPLGSYEQYF

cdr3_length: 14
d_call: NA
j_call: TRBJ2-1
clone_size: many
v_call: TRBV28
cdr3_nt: TGTGCCAGCAGTTTCAACCCCTTTAGGAATGAGCAGTTCTTC
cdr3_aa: CASSFNPFRNEQFF

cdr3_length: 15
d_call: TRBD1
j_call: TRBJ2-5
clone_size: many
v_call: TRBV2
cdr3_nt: TGTGCCAGCAGTGAATCTCGGGACAGGGTTCGGACCCAGTACTTC
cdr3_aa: CASSESRDRVRTQYF

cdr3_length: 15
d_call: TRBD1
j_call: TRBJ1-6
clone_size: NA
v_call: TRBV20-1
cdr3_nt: TGCAGTGCTAGATCTCGGACAGGGGATAATTCACCCCTCTACTTT
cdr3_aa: CSARSRTGDNSPLYF

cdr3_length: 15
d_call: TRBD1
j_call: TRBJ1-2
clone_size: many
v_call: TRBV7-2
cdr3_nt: TGTGCCAGCAGCTTTCTTTCCGCAGGGGGTAGCGGCTACACCTTC
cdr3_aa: CASSFLSAGGSGYTF

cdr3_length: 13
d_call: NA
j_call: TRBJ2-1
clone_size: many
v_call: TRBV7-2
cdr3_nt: TGTGCCAGCAGCCCCCGGGACTGGCGCCTTCAGTTCTTC
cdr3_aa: CASSPRDWRLQFF

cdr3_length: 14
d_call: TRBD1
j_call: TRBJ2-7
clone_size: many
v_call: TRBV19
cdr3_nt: TGTGCCAGTAGGGACAGGGGAGAGTCCTACGAGCAGTACTTC
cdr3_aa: CASRDRGESYEQYF

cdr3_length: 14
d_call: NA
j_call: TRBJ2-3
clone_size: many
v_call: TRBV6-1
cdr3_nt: TGTGCCAGCAGTGGTCACGGGGAAACAGATACGCAGTATTTT
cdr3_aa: CASSGHGETDTQYF

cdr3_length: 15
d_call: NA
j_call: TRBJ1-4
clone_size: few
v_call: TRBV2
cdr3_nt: TGTGCCAGCAGTCCCAACGGGGATTCCAATGAAGAACTGTTTTTT
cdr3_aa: CASSPNGDSNEELFF

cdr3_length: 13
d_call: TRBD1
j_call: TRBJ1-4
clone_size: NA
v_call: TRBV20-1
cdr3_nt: TGCAGTGCTTTCGACAGGGTGAATGAAAAACTGTTTTTT
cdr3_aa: CSAFDRVNEKLFF

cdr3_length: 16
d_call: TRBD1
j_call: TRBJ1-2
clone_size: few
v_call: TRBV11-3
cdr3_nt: TGTGCCAGCAGGACGAACCTTTGGACAGGGAGGAATGGCTACACCTTC
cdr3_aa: CASRTNLWTGRNGYTF

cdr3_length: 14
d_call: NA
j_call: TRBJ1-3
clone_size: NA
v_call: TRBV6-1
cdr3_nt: TGTGCCAGCAGGCAGGCAAGCGCTGGAAACACCATATATTTT
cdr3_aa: CASRQASAGNTIYF

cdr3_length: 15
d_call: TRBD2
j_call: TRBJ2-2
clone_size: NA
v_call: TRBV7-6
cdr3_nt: TGTGCCAGCAGCTTACTAGCGGACAAACCCAGGGAGCTGTTTTTT
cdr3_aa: CASSLLADKPRELFF

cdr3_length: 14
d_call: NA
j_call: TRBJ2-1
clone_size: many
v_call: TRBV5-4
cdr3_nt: TGTGCCAGCAGCTTGGGGGGACGGAGGAATGAGCAGTTCTTC
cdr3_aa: CASSLGGRRNEQFF

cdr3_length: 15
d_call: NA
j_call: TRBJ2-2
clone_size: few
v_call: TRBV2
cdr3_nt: TGTGCCAGCAGTGGAGGGTTAAGGAACACCAGGGAGCTGTTTTTT
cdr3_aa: CASSGGLRNTRELFF

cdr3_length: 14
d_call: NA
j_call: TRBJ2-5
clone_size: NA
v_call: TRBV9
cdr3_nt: TGTGCCAGCAGCGGGGGGGGCCTTTCAGAGACCCAGTACTTC
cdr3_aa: CASSGGGLSETQYF

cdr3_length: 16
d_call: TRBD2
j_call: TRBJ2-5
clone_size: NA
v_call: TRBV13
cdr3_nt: TGTGCCAGCAGCCTAGCCGGGACTAGCGGGAGGGACACCCAGTACTTC
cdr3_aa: CASSLAGTSGRDTQYF

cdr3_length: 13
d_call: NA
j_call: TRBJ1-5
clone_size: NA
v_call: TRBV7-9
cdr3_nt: TGTGCCAGCAACTTAGTTCGGTTACAGCCCCAGCATTTT
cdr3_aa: CASNLVRLQPQHF

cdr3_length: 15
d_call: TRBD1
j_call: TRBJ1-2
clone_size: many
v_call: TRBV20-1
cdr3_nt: TGCAGTGCTATCTTATCGGACAGGGAAGACTATGGCTACACCTTC
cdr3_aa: CSAILSDREDYGYTF

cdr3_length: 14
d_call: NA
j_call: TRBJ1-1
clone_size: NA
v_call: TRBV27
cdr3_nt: TGTGCCAGCAGTTTATATTCAGGGATCACTGAAGCTTTCTTT
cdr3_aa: CASSLYSGITEAFF

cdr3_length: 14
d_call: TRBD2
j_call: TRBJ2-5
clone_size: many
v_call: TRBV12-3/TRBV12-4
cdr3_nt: TGTGCCAGCAGTTTCACTAGCGGGACCCAGACCCAGTACTTC
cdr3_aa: CASSFTSGTQTQYF

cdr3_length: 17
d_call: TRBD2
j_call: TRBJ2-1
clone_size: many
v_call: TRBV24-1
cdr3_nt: TGTGCCACCAGTGATTTTAGCGGGGCTAGCTCCTACAATGAGCAGTTCTTC
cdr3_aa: CATSDFSGASSYNEQFF

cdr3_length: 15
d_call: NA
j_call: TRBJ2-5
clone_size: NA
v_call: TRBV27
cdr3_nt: TGTGCCAGCAGTTACTATCCGCAGGGCCGAGGGACCCAGTACTTC
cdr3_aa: CASSYYPQGRGTQYF

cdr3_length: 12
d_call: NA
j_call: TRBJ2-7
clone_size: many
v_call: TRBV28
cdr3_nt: TGTGCCAGCAGTTATCGTCGGTACGAGCAGTACTTC
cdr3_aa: CASSYRRYEQYF

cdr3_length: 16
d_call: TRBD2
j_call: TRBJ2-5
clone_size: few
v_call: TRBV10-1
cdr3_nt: TGCGCCAGCAGTGACGACGGGACTAGCGGATTAGAGACCCAGTACTTC
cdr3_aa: CASSDDGTSGLETQYF

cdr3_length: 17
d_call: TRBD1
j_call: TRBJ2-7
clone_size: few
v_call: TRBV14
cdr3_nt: TGTGCCAGCAGCCCGGACAGGTGGGAGCTTCGGGGCTACGAGCAGTACTTC
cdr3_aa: CASSPDRWELRGYEQYF

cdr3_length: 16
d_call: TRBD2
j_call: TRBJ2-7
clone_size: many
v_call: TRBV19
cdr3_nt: TGTGCCAGTAGGGAGGGACTAGCGGGAGGCACCTACGAGCAGTACTTC
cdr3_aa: CASREGLAGGTYEQYF

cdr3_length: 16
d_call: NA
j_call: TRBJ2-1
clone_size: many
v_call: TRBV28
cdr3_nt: TGTGCCAGCAGTTTATGGTCACCTTACTCCTACAATGAGCAGTTCTTC
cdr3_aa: CASSLWSPYSYNEQFF

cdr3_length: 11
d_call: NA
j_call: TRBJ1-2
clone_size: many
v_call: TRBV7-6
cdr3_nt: TGTGCGTGCGGTGGAGGATATGGCTACACCTTC
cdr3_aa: CACGGGYGYTF

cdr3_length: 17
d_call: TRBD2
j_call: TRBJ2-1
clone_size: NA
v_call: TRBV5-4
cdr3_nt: TGTGCCAGCAGCTTGGGGCACCCTAGCGGGATTTCCAATGAGCAGTTCTTC
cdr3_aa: CASSLGHPSGISNEQFF

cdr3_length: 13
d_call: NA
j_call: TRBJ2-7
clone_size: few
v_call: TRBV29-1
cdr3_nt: TGCAGCGTTAGGACAGTTCTTACCTACGAGCAGTACTTC
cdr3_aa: CSVRTVLTYEQYF

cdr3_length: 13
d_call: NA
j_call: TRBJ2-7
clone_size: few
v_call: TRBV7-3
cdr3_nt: TGTGCCAGCAGCGGGGCGCAATCCTACGAGCAGTACTTC
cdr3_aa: CASSGAQSYEQYF

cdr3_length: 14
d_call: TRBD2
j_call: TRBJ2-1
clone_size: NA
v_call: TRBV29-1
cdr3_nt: TGCAGCGTTGAAGATCCAAGCGGGAGGGCTGAGCAGTTCTTC
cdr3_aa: CSVEDPSGRAEQFF

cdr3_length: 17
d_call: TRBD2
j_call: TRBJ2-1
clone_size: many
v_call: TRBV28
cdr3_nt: TGTGCCAGCAGTTTTGAAGGGGGACTAGCGGGCTACAATGAGCAGTTCTTC
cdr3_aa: CASSFEGGLAGYNEQFF